The next 28 T cell receptor beta chains were all read from a single sample in a study of blood T cell repertoires in COVID-19. Using immunoSEQ multiplex PCR, the repertoire was profiled, and TCRdb retains in-frame clones only, with some absent. The sample lists fewer than 350,000 clones; approximately 88% were seen once. The sample comprised peripheral blood. These receptors all come from a man between 18 and 29 years old with active or convalescent COVID-19.

The CDR3 spells CASSRDRGWPLYEQYF. CDR3 nucleotide sequence: TGCGCCAGCAGTCGGGACAGGGGATGGCCCCTCTACGAGCAGTACTTC. This chain connects TRBV23-1 to TRBJ2-7; the match to TRBD1 covers 10 bases. TRBV23-1 has ORF status, its function being uncertain. The length of the CDR3 is 16 residues. The trim removed 4 bases at V and 3 bases at J, leaving 9 bases unmatched.

V is TRBV11-2 and J is TRBJ1-2, with D possibly TRBD1 on 5 matching bases. CDR1 is SGHAT, CDR2 FQNNGV, per germline. The CDR3 length is 14 residues. Trimming cost V 7 bases and J 10 bases, with 22 bases left between them. CDR3 region: CASTNQKGRAAYTF. The CDR3 DNA reads as TGTGCCAGCACCAATCAAAAGGGGAGGGCTGCCTACACCTTC.

This clone has only a few counts. This sample also contains other DNA sequences that code for the same CDR3. The chain couples TRBV6-2 or TRBV6-3 to TRBJ2-1; 10 bases agree with TRBD2. Germline V gives CDR1 MNHEY, CDR2 SVGEGT. This CDR3 region has 15 residues. V lost 3 bases and J lost 7; bases outside the gene matches: 6. This CDR3 is CASSYRTSGLNEQFF. The CDR3 DNA follows: TGTGCCAGCAGTTATCGGACTAGCGGACTTAATGAGCAGTTCTTC.

This clone was recorded once. CDR3 amino acids: CASSQLLTGRGAFF. CDR3 nucleotides: TGTGCCAGCAGCCAACTCCTGACAGGGCGTGGAGCTTTCTTT. The chain couples TRBV3-1 (or the pseudogene TRBV3-2) to TRBJ1-1, with TRBD1 matching over 7 bases. The CDR3 has 14 amino acids. In germline, CDR1 is LGHDT, CDR2 YNNKEL (reference sequence). J gave up 10 bases and V 2 bases, and 10 bases lay outside the gene matches.

V and J are TRBV29-1 and TRBJ2-7; TRBD2 is a possible D gene (6 bases). CDR1 is SQVTM, CDR2 ANQGSEA, per germline. The CDR3 contains 13 residues. V lost 4 bases and J 6 bases, leaving 16 bases between the germline ends. CDR3 DNA: TGCAGCGTTGGCCCCCGGGGGACCCGCGAGCAGTACTTC. As protein: CSVGPRGTREQYF.

The CDR3 nucleotides read TGTGCCAGCAGTTACCGGCAGGGTTACGAGCAGTACTTC. Its translation: CASSYRQGYEQYF. The J gene is TRBJ2-7, the V gene TRBV6-2 or TRBV6-3; TRBD1 is a possible D gene (5 bases). Germline CDR1 is MNHEY and CDR2 is SVGEGT. Trimming removed 2 bases from V and 4 bases from J, with 9 bases in between. The CDR3 runs 13 residues.

V is TRBV12-5 and J is TRBJ2-3; TRBD2 aligns across 9 bases. V was pared by 0 bases and J by 8 bases, with 12 bases of the junction left unmatched. The germline CDR1 and CDR2 sequences are LGHNT and FRNRAP. The CDR3 has 17 residues. This chain's CDR3 is CASGLVPSGAREGTQYF. The CDR3 coding sequence is TGTGCTAGTGGTTTGGTCCCTAGCGGGGCCAGGGAAGGTACGCAGTATTTT. The complete variable domain, with remaining parts taken from reference TRBV12-5 and TRBJ2-3, reads DARVTQTPRHKVTEMGQEVTMRCQPILGHNTVFWYRQTMMQGLELLAYFRNRAPLDDSGMPKDRFSAEMPDATLATLKIQPSEPRDSAVYFCASGLVPSGAREGTQYFGPGTRLTVL.

The CDR3 coding sequence is TGTGCCAGCAGCTTGGGACAGGGCTTGACAGATACGCAGTATTTT. It yields the protein CASSLGQGLTDTQYF. The rearrangement uses TRBV11-3 and TRBJ2-3; 9 positions match TRBD1. The CDR3 runs to 15 residues. Germline loops: CDR1 SGHNT, CDR2 YENEEA. V dropped 3 bases and J dropped 3; count of bases not matched to a gene: 4.

This chain connects TRBV2 to TRBJ2-7; maybe TRBD2 (6 bases). The CDR3 extends over 13 amino acids. Germline V gives CDR1 SNHLY, CDR2 FYNNEI. V shed 3 bases and J shed 7 bases, with 13 bases lying between them. The CDR3 region has the DNA TGTGCCAGCAGTGAGGGACTGGGGGAGGAGCAGTACTTC. Encoded protein: CASSEGLGEEQYF.

The rearrangement uses TRBV19 and TRBJ2-2; no firm D call. Deletions cut 3 bases from V and 6 bases from J, with 11 bases between. CDR1 is LNHDA and CDR2 is SQIVND in the germline V gene (reference sequence). CDR3 length: 14 amino acids. CDR3 in DNA: TGTGCCAGTAGTATGATTTTACGCGCCGGGGAGCTGTTTTTT. It yields the protein CASSMILRAGELFF.

The chain links TRBV5-5 to TRBJ1-3; the match to TRBD1 covers 9 bases. The CDR3 length is 15 residues. Trimming cost V 4 bases and J 1 base; bases outside gene matches: 3. The V gene's germline CDR1 is SGHKS and CDR2 YYEKEE (reference sequence). CDR3 coding DNA: TGTGCCAGCAGCCCCGGGACAGGGTCTGGAAACACCATATATTTT. Its translation: CASSPGTGSGNTIYF. The full variable domain, with the rest looked up from reference TRBV5-5 and TRBJ1-3, is DAGVTQSPTHLIKTRGQQVTLRCSPISGHKSVSWYQQVLGQGPQFIFQYYEKEERGRGNFPDRFSARQFPNYSSELNVNALLLGDSALYLCASSPGTGSGNTIYFGEGSWLTVV.

The V gene is TRBV7-2, the J gene TRBJ2-2; perhaps TRBD2 as D (7 bases). The V gene lost 1 base and the J gene lost 4 bases, with 13 bases spanning the gap. Per the germline V gene, CDR1 is SGHTA and CDR2 is FQGNSA. The CDR3 has 16 amino acids. CDR3 sequence (DNA): TGTGCCAGCAGCTTAGTGAGAGGGGGGGCCACCGGGGAGCTGTTTTTT. Its translation is CASSLVRGGATGELFF. The full variable domain, in which reference TRBV7-2 and TRBJ2-2 provide the parts outside the CDR3, is GAGVSQSPSNKVTEKGKDVELRCDPISGHTALYWYRQSLGQGLEFLIYFQGNSAPDKSGLPSDRFSAERTGGSVSTLTIQRTQQEDSAVYLCASSLVRGGATGELFFGEGSRLTVL.

The gene calls are TRBV21-1 and TRBJ2-1; the table's D call of TRBD1 was not tested on the DNA. TRBV21-1 is a recognized pseudogene. There are 16 residues in the CDR3. CDR3 nucleotides: TGTGCCAGCAGCAATCCCGGGACAACAAACTGTGATGAGCAGTTCTTC. This sequence encodes CASSNPGTTNCDEQFF.

This clone appeared once. The chain uses TRBV7-9 and TRBJ1-4; D is unresolved. The CDR3 sequence is 14 residues long. The germline gives CDR1 SEHNR, CDR2 FQNEAQ (reference sequence). The V end lost 1 base, the J end lost 6 bases, and 9 bases lay between the germline ends. The CDR3 DNA sequence: TGTGCCAGCAGCTTAGGAGGGCTGGATGAAAAACTGTTTTTT. Translating it yields CASSLGGLDEKLFF. The variable domain in full, with the rest retrieved from reference TRBV7-9 and TRBJ1-4, is DTGVSQNPRHKITKRGQNVTFRCDPISEHNRLYWYRQTLGQGPEFLTYFQNEAQLEKSRLLSDRFSAERPKGSFSTLEIQRTEQGDSAMYLCASSLGGLDEKLFFGSGTQLSVL.

The V gene is TRBV9, the J gene TRBJ1-6; 8 bases are shared with TRBD1. V shed 4 bases, J shed 7 bases, and the junction held 10 bases outside the gene matches. The CDR3 extends over 16 amino acids. CDR1 SGDLS and CDR2 YYNGEE come from the germline V gene. CDR3 nucleotide sequence: TGTGCCAGCAGCTCGGGGACAGGACTCCAAAATTCACCCCTCCACTTT. It yields the protein CASSSGTGLQNSPLHF.

The rearrangement joins TRBV18 to TRBJ1-6, with TRBD1 matching over 7 bases. This CDR3 is built from 15 residues. Germline V lookup: CDR1 KGHSH, CDR2 LQKENI. Losses at the gene ends were 3 bases for V and 9 bases for J; bases not matched to a gene: 8. The CDR3 sequence: CASSPAGTAVSPLHF. In nucleotides, the CDR3 is TGTGCCAGCTCACCGGCCGGGACAGCGGTTTCACCCCTCCACTTT. The whole variable domain, remainder taken from reference TRBV18 and TRBJ1-6, is NAGVMQNPRHLVRRRGQEARLRCSPMKGHSHVYWYRQLPEEGLKFMVYLQKENIIDESGMPKERFSAEFPKEGPSILRIQQVVRGDSAAYFCASSPAGTAVSPLHFGNGTRLTVT.

The chain uses TRBV5-1 and TRBJ2-2; 10 bases map to TRBD1. V dropped 7 bases and J dropped 4; count of bases not matched to a gene: 7. Germline loops: CDR1 SGHRS, CDR2 YFSETQ. CDR3 length: 15 amino acids. Here the CDR3 DNA reads TGCGCCAGCGGAATCGACAGGGGGCGCACCGGGGAGCTGTTTTTT. Translated, it gives CASGIDRGRTGELFF.

V gene TRBV7-2 combines with J gene TRBJ1-2; a weak D match, TRBD1 (5 bases). The CDR3 extends over 13 amino acids. Between the trimmed V and J ends, which lost 5 bases and 3 bases, there was a span of 10 bases. Looked up from germline, CDR1 is SGHTA and CDR2 is FQGNSA. This chain's CDR3 is CASSPRVDYGYTF. The CDR3 bases are TGTGCCAGCAGCCCCAGGGTGGACTATGGCTACACCTTC.

V gene TRBV9 combines with J gene TRBJ1-1, with D hard to call. This CDR3 is built from 14 residues. The germline gives CDR1 SGDLS, CDR2 YYNGEE. Trimming cost V 3 bases and J 4 bases, with 13 bases left between them. The CDR3 protein is CASSAGAGGTEAFF. For the CDR3, the DNA is TGTGCCAGCAGCGCCGGAGCTGGCGGCACTGAAGCTTTCTTT.

The chain couples TRBV10-3 to TRBJ1-5; a weak D match, TRBD1 (6 bases). V lost 6 bases to trimming and J lost 2 bases, with 8 bases between them. Germline CDR1 ENHRY, CDR2 SYGVKD. This CDR3 is 13 amino acids long. The CDR3 region has the DNA TGTGCCATCAGCTCAGGGGGCAATCAGCCCCAGCATTTT. This encodes CAISSGGNQPQHF.

The chain has TRBV7-8 and TRBJ2-1, with 9 bases lining up with TRBD2. CDR1 SGHVS and CDR2 FQNEAQ come from the germline V gene. Germline trimming cut 2 bases from V and 2 bases from J; bases unmatched to any gene: 10. The CDR3 spans 18 residues. This chain's CDR3 is CASSLLGALAGAYNEQFF. The CDR3 DNA is TGTGCCAGCAGCTTACTTGGAGCATTAGCGGGGGCCTACAATGAGCAGTTCTTC.

The chain is built from TRBV7-2 and TRBJ2-7; possible D gene TRBD2, 6 bases. CDR3 length: 17 residues. Germline V gene sequence: CDR1 SGHTA, CDR2 FQGNSA. Trimming cost V 5 bases and J 0 bases, with 20 bases left between them. The CDR3 spells CASSKSRLASTSYEQYF. As DNA, the CDR3 is TGTGCCAGCAGCAAAAGCCGGCTAGCGAGCACCTCCTACGAGCAGTACTTC.

The chain has TRBV27 and TRBJ1-5; a weak D match, TRBD1 (5 bases). V gave up 5 bases and J gave up 2 bases, with 13 bases separating them. Germline-derived CDR1 and CDR2 are MNHEY and SMNVEV (reference sequence). This CDR3 is 15 amino acids long. This CDR3 reads CASSPQGYGNQPQHF. Here the CDR3 DNA reads TGTGCCAGCAGTCCGCAGGGTTACGGCAATCAGCCCCAGCATTTT.

The gene calls are TRBV5-4 and TRBJ1-6, with D perhaps matching TRBD1 (5 bases). V was clipped by 4 bases and J by 14 bases, with 13 bases between them. The germline V gene has CDR1 SGHNT and CDR2 YYREEE (reference sequence). The CDR3 length is 12 residues. CDR3 residues: CASSLQGGALHF. CDR3 in DNA: TGTGCCAGCAGCCTTCAGGGTGGGGCCCTCCACTTT.

As to this clone: Distinct nucleotide sequences in the sample also encode this CDR3. The chain couples TRBV5-1 to TRBJ1-5, with 7 bases aligning to TRBD1. The germline V gene has CDR1 SGHRS and CDR2 YFSETQ. Trimming removed 2 bases from V and 2 bases from J; junction bases left unmatched: 1. CDR3 size: 14 residues. This CDR3 reads CASSLTGGNQPQHF. CDR3 bases: TGCGCCAGCAGCTTAACAGGGGGCAATCAGCCCCAGCATTTT.

The chain has TRBV2 and TRBJ2-2; D may be TRBD2 (5 bases). The CDR3 is 15 amino acids. Per germline, CDR1 SNHLY and CDR2 FYNNEI. Between the trimmed V and J ends, which lost 5 bases and 2 bases, there was a span of 12 bases. Here the CDR3 DNA reads TGTGCCAGCAGTTTAACGGGGAGTAACACCGGGGAGCTGTTTTTT. Encoded protein: CASSLTGSNTGELFF.

V usage is TRBV7-2 and J usage is TRBJ2-7; TRBD2 matches at 9 bases. Losses at the gene ends were 3 bases for V and 1 base for J; bases not matched to a gene: 4. Germline V gene sequence: CDR1 SGHTA, CDR2 FQGNSA. The CDR3 loop spans 15 amino acids. The CDR3 is CASSLHSGGSYEQYF. In DNA form, the CDR3 reads TGTGCCAGCAGCTTGCATAGCGGGGGTTCCTACGAGCAGTACTTC.

The chain employs TRBV6-5 and TRBJ1-2; D is perhaps TRBD1 (5 bases). CDR1 and CDR2 (germline): MNHEY, SVGAGI. The CDR3 consists of 14 residues. Between the trimmed V and J ends, which lost 2 bases and 3 bases, there was a span of 10 bases. CDR3 nucleotides: TGTGCCAGCAGTTACCGTTCAGGGCACTATGGCTACACCTTC. Amino acids: CASSYRSGHYGYTF.